Following are 9 T cell receptor beta chains from one sample sequenced in a study of blood T cell repertoires in COVID-19. This table comes from immunoSEQ multiplex PCR, and its TCRdb copy is limited to in-frame clones, with some not included. The data contain about 200,000 clones, over 75% of them singletons. Sequencing was carried out using peripheral blood. The receptors shown here come from a man aged 40-55 years with active or convalescent COVID-19.

The CDR3 nucleotides are TGTGCCAGCAGTGAAAGGGGGATCTATGGCTACACCTTC. Translating it yields CASSERGIYGYTF. V gene TRBV2 combines with J gene TRBJ1-2, with TRBD1 as a possible D gene (6 bases). This CDR3 has 13 amino acids. Germline lookup yields CDR1 SNHLY and CDR2 FYNNEI. The V end lost 2 bases, the J end lost 4 bases, and 8 bases lay between the germline ends.

A single count supports this clone. The rearrangement joins TRBV5-1 to TRBJ1-5, with D unclear. The CDR3 is 13 amino acids. V was clipped by 0 bases and J by 7 bases, with 8 bases between them. Germline V CDR1 and CDR2: SGHRS, YFSETQ. CDR3 coding DNA: TGCGCCAGCAGCTTGGGGCGGGAACAGCCCCAGCATTTT. This codes for CASSLGREQPQHF.

This clone was seen once. The chain is built from TRBV6-1 and TRBJ2-2; D might be TRBD1 (6 bases). The CDR3 covers 16 residues. The V gene lost 4 bases and the J gene lost 11 bases, with 23 bases spanning the gap. Per germline, CDR1 MNHNS and CDR2 SASEGT. CDR3 bases: TGTGCCAGCAGTGTTTATAAAGGACAGCTTTACCTCGAGCTGTTTTTT. Translating gives CASSVYKGQLYLELFF.

This chain uses TRBV2 with TRBJ2-1; a weak D match, TRBD2 (6 bases). V was cut by 6 bases and J by 8 bases, with 20 bases left in between. The CDR3 is 15 amino acids. Germline values: CDR1 SNHLY, CDR2 FYNNEI. CDR3 bases: TGTGCCAGCAGCGCCACCGGGACTCTGGGCGATGAGCAGTTCTTC. Its translation is CASSATGTLGDEQFF.

This clone has more than one count but fewer than ten. The chain joins TRBV6-5 to TRBJ2-7, with 7 bases aligning to TRBD2. Germline CDR1 MNHEY, CDR2 SVGAGI. CDR3 length: 15 residues. V lost 0 bases and J lost 3; bases outside the gene matches: 5. The CDR3 spells CASSYSIGGNYEQYF. The CDR3 DNA follows: TGTGCCAGCAGTTACTCGATCGGGGGGAACTACGAGCAGTACTTC.

The gene calls are TRBV5-4 and TRBJ2-1, with a tentative D call TRBD1 (5 bases). Between the trimmed V and J ends, which lost 0 bases and 4 bases, there was a span of 8 bases. Germline V gives CDR1 SGHNT, CDR2 YYREEE (reference sequence). CDR3 length: 14 residues. CDR3 sequence: CASSLEDRYNEQFF. CDR3 DNA sequence: TGTGCCAGCAGCTTGGAAGACAGATACAATGAGCAGTTCTTC. Supplemented by reference TRBV5-4 and TRBJ2-1, the full variable domain reads ETGVTQSPTHLIKTRGQQVTLRCSSQSGHNTVSWYQQALGQGPQFIFQYYREEENGRGNFPPRFSGLQFPNYSSELNVNALELDDSALYLCASSLEDRYNEQFFGPGTRLTVL.

The rearrangement links TRBV24-1 to TRBJ2-6; TRBD2 might be the D (5 bases). The CDR3 is 15 residues long. The germline gives CDR1 KGHDR, CDR2 SFDVKD. The V end was cut by 3 bases, the J end by 1 base, with 6 bases between. CDR3 sequence: CATSDPGSGANVLTF. In DNA, the CDR3 is TGTGCCACCAGTGATCCGGGGTCTGGGGCCAACGTCCTGACTTTC.

The rearrangement links TRBV11-2 to TRBJ2-7; no clear D gene. The germline CDR1 and CDR2 sequences are SGHAT and FQNNGV. The CDR3 has 12 residues. Trimming took 2 bases from V and 3 from J, leaving 5 bases between them. The CDR3 spells CASSLILYEQYF. The CDR3 region has the DNA TGTGCCAGCAGCTTAATTCTCTACGAGCAGTACTTC. Combining the CDR3 with reference TRBV11-2 and TRBJ2-7 gives the whole variable domain EAGVAQSPRYKIIEKRQSVAFWCNPISGHATLYWYQQILGQGPKLLIQFQNNGVVDDSQLPKDRFSAERLKGVDSTLKIQPAKLEDSAVYLCASSLILYEQYFGPGTRLTVT.

The rearrangement joins TRBV6-5 to TRBJ1-2, with TRBD1 as a possible D gene (6 bases). The germline V gene encodes CDR1 MNHEY and CDR2 SVGAGI. The CDR3 sequence is 14 residues long. The germline V and J ends were trimmed by 2 bases and 0 bases, with 7 bases remaining between them. CDR3 protein: CASSYTGSNYGYTF. In DNA form, the CDR3 reads TGTGCCAGCAGTTACACAGGGTCTAACTATGGCTACACCTTC.